This TCR beta chain is drawn from a study of T cells in Graves' hyperthyroidism and ophthalmopathy. Findings and limits, study-wide: Appearing also in blood were most of the thyroid clonotypes expanded above 0.001.

Germline V gene data show CDR1 as SGHVS and CDR2 as FQNEAQ. V lost 0 bases to trimming and J lost 0 bases, with 9 bases between them. This CDR3 comprises 16 residues. There are many counts of this clonotype. Its matching antigen is unknown. Reasons for excluding patients were uncontrolled infection, other autoimmune disease, pregnancy or lactation. Fresh 10 ml peripheral blood yielded PBMCs. Amplified TCR beta CDR3 regions came from RNA transcripts. TCR CDR3 underwent first-round RT-PCR with the HTBI primer set. A single record per CDR3 protein comes from TCRdb applying MiXCR to the multiplex PCR reads. The sample consists of around 520,000 distinct CDR3 sequences, roughly a quarter of them appearing once.

This chain uses TRBV7-8 with TRBJ1-5, with D uncertain. Specimen: blood. The TCR comes from a woman in her 30s with Graves' ophthalmopathy. The CDR3 nucleotides read TGTGCCAGCAGCTTAGCCTCTGGGTATAGCAATCAGCCCCAGCATTTT. It specifies CASSLASGYSNQPQHF.